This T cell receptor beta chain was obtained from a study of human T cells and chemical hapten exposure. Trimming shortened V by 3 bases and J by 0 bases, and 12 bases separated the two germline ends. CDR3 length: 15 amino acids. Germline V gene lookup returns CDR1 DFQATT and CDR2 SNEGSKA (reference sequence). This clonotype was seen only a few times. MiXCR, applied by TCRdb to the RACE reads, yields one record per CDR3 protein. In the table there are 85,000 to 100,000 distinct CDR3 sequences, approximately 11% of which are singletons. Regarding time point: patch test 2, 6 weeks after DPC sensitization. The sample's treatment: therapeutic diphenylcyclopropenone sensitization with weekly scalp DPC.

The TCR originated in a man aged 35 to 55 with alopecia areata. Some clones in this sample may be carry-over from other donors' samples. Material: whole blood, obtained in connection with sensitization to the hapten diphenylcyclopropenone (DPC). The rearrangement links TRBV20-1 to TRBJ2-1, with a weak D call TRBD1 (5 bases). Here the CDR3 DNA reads TGCAGTGCTAGCCCCAGGGCAAGCTCCTACAATGAGCAGTTCTTC. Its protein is CSASPRASSYNEQFF.